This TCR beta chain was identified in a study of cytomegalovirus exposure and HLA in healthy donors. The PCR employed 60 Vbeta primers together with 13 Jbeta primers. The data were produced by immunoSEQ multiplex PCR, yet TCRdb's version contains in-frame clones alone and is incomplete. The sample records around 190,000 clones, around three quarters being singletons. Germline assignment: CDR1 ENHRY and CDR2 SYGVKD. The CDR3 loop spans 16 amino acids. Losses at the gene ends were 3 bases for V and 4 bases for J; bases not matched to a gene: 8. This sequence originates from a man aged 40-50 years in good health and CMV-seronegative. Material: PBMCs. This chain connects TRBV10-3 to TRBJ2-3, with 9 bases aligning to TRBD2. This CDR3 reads CAISEKIAGVSDTQYF. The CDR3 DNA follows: TGTGCCATCAGTGAAAAGATAGCGGGAGTCTCAGATACGCAGTATTTT.